This is a list of T cell receptor beta chains from one sample in a study of T cell repertoires in aging, cancer and after chemotherapy. MiXCR, applied by TCRdb to the multiplex PCR reads, yields one record per CDR3 protein. The table lists around 12,000 distinct CDR3 sequences, 25% to 30% of them singletons. The sequencing input was blood. The receptors come from a human donor with a blood cancer. Both conserved end residues are part of each CDR3. Fields, in order: D gene, clone size, V gene, J gene, CDR3 DNA, CDR3 protein. D genes are given only for firm matches. Where a row states a size, it is once, few, many or the class of an expanded clone; other rows omit it.

NA,NA,TRBV27,TRBJ1-2,TGTGCCAGCAGTTCCTGGACAGAGGTGGGGAACTATGGCTACACCTTC,CASSSWTEVGNYGYTF
NA,few,TRBV6-2/TRBV6-3,TRBJ1-5,TGTGCCAGCAGTTACAGGCAGGTCAATCAGCCCCAGCATTTT,CASSYRQVNQPQHF
NA,many,TRBV6-2/TRBV6-3,TRBJ2-3,TGTGCCAGCCTCCAGGGCTCGGAAGTGGCCGATACGCAGTATTTT,CASLQGSEVADTQYF
TRBD2,medium-sized,TRBV6-2/TRBV6-3,TRBJ2-1,TGTGCCAGCAGTCGCTTAGCGGGGGGAAATGAGCAGTTCTTC,CASSRLAGGNEQFF
NA,medium-sized,TRBV6-1,TRBJ2-2,TGTGCCAGCATTGGGGGTACGGACACCGGGGAGCTGTTTTTT,CASIGGTDTGELFF
NA,many,TRBV19,TRBJ1-1,TGTGCCAGTAGTGTCACAATCCCCGGGGCTTTCTTT,CASSVTIPGAFF
NA,few,TRBV7-9,TRBJ2-7,TGTGCCAGCAGCTTGGTCGGCTACGAGCAGTACTTC,CASSLVGYEQYF
NA,NA,TRBV12-3/TRBV12-4,TRBJ2-5,TGTGCCAGCAGTAACGGGGACATCAGAGAGACCCAGTACTTC,CASSNGDIRETQYF
NA,NA,TRBV6-9,TRBJ2-1,TGTGCCAGCAGTTCAGGGGGGGGGCCGAGGAATGAGCAGTTCTTC,CASSSGGGPRNEQFF
NA,medium-sized,TRBV15,TRBJ1-4,TGTGCCACCAGCAGAGTGCCCGTCCCAGAAAAACTGTTTTTT,CATSRVPVPEKLFF
TRBD1,NA,TRBV5-3,TRBJ1-1,TGTGCCAGAAGCTTGGGTCCGCAGGGGGCGCCGGGGAACACTGAAGCTTTCTTT,CARSLGPQGAPGNTEAFF
TRBD1,few,TRBV6-5,TRBJ2-1,TGTGCCAGCAGTCCCGGGACAGGGGGTAATGAGCAGTTCTTC,CASSPGTGGNEQFF
NA,medium-sized,TRBV6-5,TRBJ2-6,TGTGCCAGCAGACGCGATCCGGGTTCCGGGGCCAACGTCCTGACTTTC,CASRRDPGSGANVLTF
NA,medium-sized,TRBV30,TRBJ1-6,TGTGCCTGGAGTGACAGGGATTCACCCCTCCACTTT,CAWSDRDSPLHF
NA,medium-sized,TRBV6-5,TRBJ1-2,TGTGCCAGCAGCCTTACGGAGGGAACTAGTGGCTACACCTTC,CASSLTEGTSGYTF
TRBD2,medium-sized,TRBV19,TRBJ2-3,TGTGCCAGTAGTATTGGACTAGCGGGTTCCACAGATACGCAGTATTTT,CASSIGLAGSTDTQYF
NA,many,TRBV19,TRBJ1-3,TGTGCCAGTAGTATAGATCGAGACAGAGGGGAAGATGGAAACACCATATATTTT,CASSIDRDRGEDGNTIYF
NA,NA,TRBV4-3,TRBJ2-2,TGTGCCAGCAGCCAAGATCACTACAATTTAAGAAACACCGGGGAGCTGTTTTTT,CASSQDHYNLRNTGELFF
NA,NA,TRBV20-1,TRBJ1-4,TGCAGTGCTAACATGGTATTAGGCGAAAAACTGTTTTTT,CSANMVLGEKLFF
NA,NA,TRBV4-3,TRBJ1-5,TGTGCCAGCAGCCAAGAGGCTGACCAGCCCCAGCATTTT,CASSQEADQPQHF
NA,medium-sized,TRBV30,TRBJ1-6,TGTGCCTGGGCAGGGGTCACCGTCTCACCCCTCCACTTT,CAWAGVTVSPLHF
NA,many,TRBV27,TRBJ2-3,TGTGCCAGCAGACGCGACACCCAGGACACAGATACGCAGTATTTT,CASRRDTQDTDTQYF
TRBD2,few,TRBV5-1,TRBJ2-1,TGCGCCAGCAGCGCCACTAGCGGGGGTTTGAATGAGCAGTTCTTC,CASSATSGGLNEQFF
TRBD2,medium-sized,TRBV19,TRBJ2-3,TGTGCCAGTAGTATGACGGGAGCTAGCGGGAGGGCCGGAGATACGCAGTATTTT,CASSMTGASGRAGDTQYF
TRBD1,medium-sized,TRBV5-4,TRBJ2-2,TGTGCCAGCAGCTCGGGGGGGACAGGGGTCACCGGGGAGCTGTTTTTT,CASSSGGTGVTGELFF
TRBD1,NA,TRBV9,TRBJ2-3,TGTGCCAGCAGCCCCAGGACAGGGACCACTAGCACAGATACGCAGTATTTT,CASSPRTGTTSTDTQYF
TRBD2,NA,TRBV7-9,TRBJ2-1,TGTGCCAGCAGCCTCGGACTAGCGGGAGTGAATGAGCAGTTCTTC,CASSLGLAGVNEQFF
NA,NA,TRBV6-1,TRBJ2-5,TGTGCCAGCAGGACGTGGGGGAGTAAACAAGAGACCCAGTACTTC,CASRTWGSKQETQYF
NA,few,TRBV5-1,TRBJ2-3,TGCGCCAGCAGCAGAGGGGGCACAGATACGCAGTATTTT,CASSRGGTDTQYF
NA,NA,TRBV24-1,TRBJ2-3,TGTGCCACCAGTGAACGGGCTAGCACAGATACGCAGTATTTT,CATSERASTDTQYF
TRBD1,medium-sized,TRBV12-3/TRBV12-4,TRBJ2-2,TGTGCCGGAGGACAGGCGAACACCGGGGAGCTGTTTTTT,CAGGQANTGELFF
TRBD2,medium-sized,TRBV12-3/TRBV12-4,TRBJ2-1,TGTGCCAGCAGTTCCACCGGGACTAGGACCTCCCATGAGCAGTTCTTC,CASSSTGTRTSHEQFF
TRBD1,few,TRBV7-9,TRBJ2-5,TGTGCCAGCAGCTTAGTGGACAGGGGGGAAGAGACCCAGTACTTC,CASSLVDRGEETQYF
TRBD1,NA,TRBV19,TRBJ1-1,TGTGCCAGTAGTACGATCGACAGGGACACTGAAGCTTTCTTT,CASSTIDRDTEAFF
NA,NA,TRBV7-2,TRBJ1-2,TGTGCCAGCAGCTCCCTGGCCGTGAAAAACTATGGCTACACCTTC,CASSSLAVKNYGYTF
NA,few,TRBV6-1,TRBJ1-4,TGTGCCAGCAGTGAATGGGATTCTAATGAAAAACTGTTTTTT,CASSEWDSNEKLFF
NA,NA,TRBV5-6,TRBJ1-4,TGTGCCAGCAGCCCCTGGGGGGATAATGAAAAACTGTTTTTT,CASSPWGDNEKLFF
NA,NA,TRBV15,TRBJ1-5,TGTGCCAGCAGTGAACGTGCTGGTCCAGGGAGCAATCAGCCCCAGCATTTT,CASSERAGPGSNQPQHF
NA,few,TRBV5-1,TRBJ2-5,TGCGCCAGCGGCCGGATGACCGAAGAGACCCAGTACTTC,CASGRMTEETQYF
NA,few,TRBV4-3,TRBJ1-4,TGCGCCAGCAGTCTCGAAGTCACTAATGAAAAACTGTTTTTT,CASSLEVTNEKLFF
NA,few,TRBV19,TRBJ1-4,TGTGCCAGTACGGACCCTGGGGAAAAACTGTTTTTT,CASTDPGEKLFF
NA,NA,TRBV6-5,TRBJ1-1,TGTGCCAGCAGTTACTCGAGCGGGCGGAACACTGAAGCTTTCTTT,CASSYSSGRNTEAFF
NA,medium-sized,TRBV5-6,TRBJ2-3,TGTGCCAGCAGCTTTACCGGGACGGAAACAGATACGCAGTATTTT,CASSFTGTETDTQYF
NA,large,TRBV6-1,TRBJ1-2,TGTGCCAGCAGTCCCCTTTGGCAGGTCCAGACCTCTAACTATGGCTACACCTTC,CASSPLWQVQTSNYGYTF
NA,medium-sized,TRBV27,TRBJ2-3,TGTGCCAGCAGATCAGGGCCCGATTCAGATACGCAGTATTTT,CASRSGPDSDTQYF
NA,medium-sized,TRBV30,TRBJ2-1,TGTGCCTGGAGTGTCGACAGTCTGGAGGTTAATGAGCAGTTCTTC,CAWSVDSLEVNEQFF
TRBD1,medium-sized,TRBV6-5,TRBJ1-2,TGTGCCAGCAGTTATCACGTTGGGGACAGTAACTATGGCTACACCTTC,CASSYHVGDSNYGYTF
TRBD1,NA,TRBV6-5,TRBJ1-4,TGTGCCATCAGTGAGTCGGTAGGACAGGGGGCTGGTGAAAAACTGTTTTTT,CAISESVGQGAGEKLFF
TRBD1,NA,TRBV30,TRBJ1-1,TGTGCCTGGCGAGAGGACAGGGGGCAGGGGGACACTGAAGCTTTCTTT,CAWREDRGQGDTEAFF
NA,few,TRBV5-1,TRBJ2-3,TGCGCCAGCAGCGCAGGGACCCACGAGGGGGATACGCAGTATTTT,CASSAGTHEGDTQYF
TRBD2,many,TRBV6-5,TRBJ2-5,TGTGCCAGCATATCTTGGGCGGGAGGGGGTGAGACCCAGTACTTC,CASISWAGGGETQYF